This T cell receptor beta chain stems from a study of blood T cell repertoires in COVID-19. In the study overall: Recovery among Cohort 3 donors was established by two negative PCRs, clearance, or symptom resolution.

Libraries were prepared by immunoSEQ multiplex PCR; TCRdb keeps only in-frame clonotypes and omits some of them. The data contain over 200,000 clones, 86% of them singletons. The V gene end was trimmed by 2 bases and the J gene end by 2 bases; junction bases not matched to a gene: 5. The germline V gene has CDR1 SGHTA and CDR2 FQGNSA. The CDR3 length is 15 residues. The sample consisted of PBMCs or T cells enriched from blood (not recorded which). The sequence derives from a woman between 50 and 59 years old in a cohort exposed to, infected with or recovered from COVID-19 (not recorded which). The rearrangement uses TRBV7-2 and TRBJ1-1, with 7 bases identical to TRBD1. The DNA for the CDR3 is TGTGCCAGCAGCTTAAGGGCAGGGGGAAACACTGAAGCTTTCTTT. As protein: CASSLRAGGNTEAFF. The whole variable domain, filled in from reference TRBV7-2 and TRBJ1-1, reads GAGVSQSPSNKVTEKGKDVELRCDPISGHTALYWYRQSLGQGLEFLIYFQGNSAPDKSGLPSDRFSAERTGGSVSTLTIQRTQQEDSAVYLCASSLRAGGNTEAFFGQGTRLTVV.